The rows below give T cell receptor beta chains drawn from one sample of a study of blood T cell repertoires in COVID-19. Data came from immunoSEQ multiplex PCR; TCRdb stores just in-frame clones and leaves some out. The sample lists tens of thousands of clones, more than 80% occurring once. Material: peripheral blood. The receptors derive from a human donor with active COVID-19. The donor label of this sample is uncertain. The CDR3 runs from the conserved cysteine through the conserved F or W. Each record gives: clone size, D gene, V gene, J gene, CDR3 protein, CDR3 DNA. D genes are given only for firm matches. Clone sizes are given selectively: once, few, many, or a class where the clone is expanded.

NA	TRBD2	TRBV6-1	TRBJ2-3	CASSVASGASTDTQYF	TGTGCCAGCAGTGTGGCTAGCGGGGCTAGCACAGATACGCAGTATTTT
NA	TRBD2	TRBV2	TRBJ2-2	CASSVVAGDTGELFF	TGTGCCAGCAGTGTGGTAGCGGGGGACACCGGGGAGCTGTTTTTT
NA	TRBD2	TRBV9	TRBJ2-3	CASSVASGGSTDTQYF	TGTGCCAGCAGCGTAGCTAGCGGGGGTTCCACAGATACGCAGTATTTT
NA	NA	TRBV24-1	TRBJ2-2	CATSDLQSPGELFF	TGTGCCACCAGTGATTTGCAGTCTCCCGGGGAGCTGTTTTTT
NA	NA	TRBV28	TRBJ2-7	CASSPSSYEQYF	TGTGCCAGCAGCCCCAGCTCCTACGAGCAGTACTTC
few	NA	TRBV5-1	TRBJ2-7	CASSPYVGSYEQYF	TGCGCCAGCAGCCCCTATGTTGGCTCCTACGAGCAGTACTTC
few	NA	TRBV3-1/TRBV3-2	TRBJ1-1	CASSQPGAAFF	TGTGCCAGCAGCCAGCCAGGGGCAGCTTTCTTT
NA	TRBD1	TRBV5-1	TRBJ2-7	CASSSQDRDLIYEQYF	TGCGCCAGCAGCTCCCAGGACAGGGACCTGATCTACGAGCAGTACTTC
NA	NA	TRBV5-1	TRBJ2-5	CASSLGGQETQYF	TGCGCCAGCAGTCTCGGGGGACAAGAGACCCAGTACTTC
NA	TRBD2	TRBV9	TRBJ2-5	CASSVATAGGQETQYF	TGTGCCAGCAGCGTAGCTACTGCGGGGGGACAAGAGACCCAGTACTTC
NA	TRBD1	TRBV7-9	TRBJ1-2	CASSTGTDNYGYTF	TGTGCCAGCAGCACTGGGACAGATAACTATGGCTACACCTTC
NA	TRBD2	TRBV18	TRBJ2-3	CASSPRLAGPSTDTQYF	TGTGCCAGCTCACCACGACTAGCGGGGCCCAGCACAGATACGCAGTATTTT
NA	TRBD1	TRBV11-2	TRBJ1-1	CASSRTPDRDNTEAFF	TGTGCCAGCAGCCGCACCCCGGACAGGGATAACACTGAAGCTTTCTTT
NA	NA	TRBV3-1/TRBV3-2	TRBJ1-6	CASSQEDRFNSPLHF	TGTGCCAGCAGCCAAGAGGACAGATTTAATTCACCCCTCCACTTT
once	NA	TRBV4-2	TRBJ2-2	CASSQGRWALNTGELFF	TGTGCCAGCAGCCAAGGAAGGTGGGCATTGAACACCGGGGAGCTGTTTTTT
NA	NA	TRBV19	TRBJ2-1	CASSLGQASSYNEQFF	TGTGCCAGTAGTTTAGGGCAGGCAAGCTCCTACAATGAGCAGTTCTTC
NA	TRBD1	TRBV27	TRBJ2-7	CASSPGAGGYEQYF	TGTGCCAGCAGCCCTGGGGCAGGGGGCTACGAGCAGTACTTC
NA	NA	TRBV30	TRBJ1-1	CAWRAPRVLNTEAFF	TGTGCCTGGAGGGCCCCTCGGGTATTGAACACTGAAGCTTTCTTT
once	NA	TRBV14	TRBJ2-3	CASSQRESDTQYF	TGTGCCAGCAGCCAACGGGAGTCTGATACGCAGTATTTT
once	TRBD1	TRBV5-4	TRBJ2-7	CASSQGQGAYEQYF	TGTGCCAGCAGCCAGGGACAGGGGGCATACGAGCAGTACTTC
NA	TRBD1	TRBV30	TRBJ1-4	CAWSHDRGGEKLFF	TGTGCCTGGAGCCATGACAGGGGAGGCGAAAAACTGTTTTTT
NA	TRBD2	TRBV11-2	TRBJ2-6	CASSPGLPIGILRANVLTF	TGTGCCAGCAGCCCGGGACTACCGATCGGTATACTAAGGGCCAACGTCCTGACTTTC
NA	NA	TRBV5-8	TRBJ2-5	CASSLGRVRVPQETQYF	TGTGCCAGCAGCTTGGGCCGGGTGCGGGTGCCCCAAGAGACCCAGTACTTC
once	NA	TRBV30	TRBJ1-2	CAWSVGRRYGYTF	TGTGCCTGGAGTGTAGGGAGGCGTTATGGCTACACCTTC
NA	NA	TRBV29-1	TRBJ1-1	CSVQGWNTEAFF	TGCAGCGTGCAGGGGTGGAACACTGAAGCTTTCTTT
NA	TRBD2	TRBV7-2	TRBJ2-3	CASSPRTSGNTDTQYF	TGTGCCAGCAGCCCACGGACTAGCGGGAACACAGATACGCAGTATTTT
NA	TRBD2	TRBV18	TRBJ2-1	CASSPSGREFNEQFF	TGTGCCAGCTCACCAAGCGGGAGGGAGTTCAATGAGCAGTTCTTC
NA	TRBD2	TRBV15	TRBJ2-5	CATSRGDFSGLYQETQYF	TGTGCCACCAGCAGAGGAGACTTTAGCGGGCTCTACCAAGAGACCCAGTACTTC
once	TRBD2	TRBV11-2	TRBJ2-7	CASSPEAGGASYEQYF	TGTGCCAGCAGCCCGGAAGCGGGAGGCGCTTCCTACGAGCAGTACTTC
NA	NA	TRBV5-4	TRBJ1-2	CASSSGGDSRGYGYTF	TGTGCCAGCAGCTCTGGGGGGGACTCACGGGGCTATGGCTACACCTTC
NA	NA	TRBV5-5	TRBJ1-2	CASTVPGVYGYTF	TGTGCCAGCACCGTGCCAGGGGTGTATGGCTACACCTTC
few	NA	TRBV9	TRBJ2-3	CASSVGREGGRKTDTQYF	TGTGCCAGCAGCGTAGGGCGCGAAGGCGGGCGTAAAACAGATACGCAGTATTTT
NA	NA	TRBV27	TRBJ1-3	CASSLSSGAGNTIYF	TGTGCCAGCAGTTTATCGAGCGGGGCTGGAAACACCATATATTTT
NA	NA	TRBV27	TRBJ2-7	CASSLKMGPSYEQYF	TGTGCCAGCAGTCTCAAGATGGGGCCCTCCTACGAGCAGTACTTC
NA	NA	TRBV6-5	TRBJ1-6	CASSYSVQGNNSPLHF	TGTGCCAGCAGTTACTCGGTGCAGGGGAATAATTCACCCCTCCACTTT
NA	NA	TRBV5-1	TRBJ2-6	CASSSPGTTVSGANVLTF	TGCGCCAGCAGCTCTCCAGGGACAACCGTCTCTGGGGCCAACGTCCTGACTTTC
NA	TRBD2	TRBV5-4	TRBJ2-5	CASSHQAGGGEETQYF	TGTGCCAGCAGCCACCAAGCGGGGGGAGGGGAAGAGACCCAGTACTTC
few	TRBD1	TRBV9	TRBJ1-3	CASSVEGQGRNTIYF	TGTGCCAGCAGCGTAGAGGGACAGGGACGAAACACCATATATTTT
NA	NA	TRBV6-5	TRBJ1-2	CASSRGRTNYGYTF	TGTGCCAGCAGTCGAGGGAGAACTAACTATGGCTACACCTTC
NA	NA	TRBV11-1	TRBJ2-7	CASSLAQAGSISYEQYF	TGTGCCAGCAGCTTAGCGCAAGCGGGCTCCATCTCCTACGAGCAGTACTTC
NA	NA	TRBV3-1/TRBV3-2	TRBJ2-5	CASSFLETQYF	TGTGCCAGCAGCTTCTTAGAGACCCAGTACTTC
NA	NA	TRBV30	TRBJ1-3	CAATLGGVGGTIYF	TGTGCCGCCACCCTCGGGGGGGTTGGAGGCACCATATATTTT
NA	TRBD1	TRBV2	TRBJ2-5	CASNRQGARETQYF	TGTGCCAGCAACCGACAGGGGGCCAGGGAGACCCAGTACTTC
NA	TRBD2	TRBV5-6	TRBJ2-2	CASSLLAISNTGELFF	TGTGCCAGCAGCCTACTAGCGATTTCGAACACCGGGGAGCTGTTTTTT
NA	TRBD2	TRBV19	TRBJ2-2	CASSINSASGHTGELFF	TGTGCCAGTAGTATAAACTCGGCTAGCGGGCACACCGGGGAGCTGTTTTTT
NA	TRBD1	TRBV18	TRBJ1-1	CASSPTGSTAMNTEAFF	TGTGCCAGCTCACCGACAGGGTCGACCGCCATGAACACTGAAGCTTTCTTT
NA	TRBD2	TRBV3-1/TRBV3-2	TRBJ2-2	CASSQRLAAGTGELFF	TGTGCCAGCAGCCAGCGTCTAGCGGCGGGGACCGGGGAGCTGTTTTTT
once	TRBD1	TRBV10-3	TRBJ1-2	CATLGISGGSGYTF	TGTGCCACCCTAGGAATCTCAGGGGGTTCTGGCTACACCTTC
few	NA	TRBV9	TRBJ2-5	CASSVVSGRQETQYF	TGTGCCAGCAGCGTAGTGTCAGGGAGGCAAGAGACCCAGTACTTC
NA	TRBD2	TRBV10-2	TRBJ2-7	CASSESASGASYEQYF	TGCGCCAGCAGTGAGTCGGCTAGCGGGGCCTCCTACGAGCAGTACTTC